The clone carrying this T cell receptor (beta chain) appeared a few times. Its cognate antigen is unknown. The data stem from a study of post-analysis software for immune sequencing data. Whole-study context: Patients with relapsing-remitting, secondary progressive and progressive-relapsing multiple sclerosis courses were all represented. General study findings and limits: When the samples were clustered directly with F measure, those that had been prepared in the same batch showed strong co-clustering. The study found significantly lower normalized Chao1 diversity in multiple sclerosis patients than in controls.

Each TCR beta cDNA library carried unique molecular identifiers. T cells numbering roughly 0.85 to 11 million yielded about 500,000 cDNA molecules. TCRdb processed the PCR reads anew with MiXCR; each CDR3 protein has one entry. Among fewer than 900,000 distinct CDR3 sequences listed, 35% to 55% were seen once. Sequenced material: blood. The receptor comes from a girl aged 10-17 years with multiple sclerosis.

The CDR3 region is CASVPTGGYEQYF. CDR3 DNA sequence: TGTGCCAGCGTACCCACCGGTGGCTACGAGCAGTACTTC. This sequence joins TRBV12-3 or TRBV12-4 and TRBJ2-7, with D hard to call. The CDR3 sequence is 13 residues long. The ends were cut back, 8 bases at V and 3 bases at J, with 14 bases in the middle.